This T cell receptor (beta chain) appears in the sequencing data of a study of T cell responses to AZD1222 COVID-19 vaccine. Profiled with immunoSEQ multiplex PCR; TCRdb holds only in-frame clones, not every one. The repertoire includes roughly 130,000 clones, about 90% of them detected once, and 6.5% to 8% sits in the top ten. The J segment lost 10 bases and the V segment lost 5 bases, leaving 5 bases of the junction unmatched. Germline-derived CDR1 and CDR2 are MNHNY and SVGAGI (reference sequence). CDR3 size: 13 residues. This chain connects TRBV6-6 to TRBJ1-1; 12 positions agree with TRBD1. The sample consisted of peripheral blood, taken 28 days after the second dose of the MenACWY control vaccine. The TCR originated in an adult who received the MenACWY meningococcal vaccine as a control. For the CDR3, the DNA is TGTGCCAGCAGTGGGACAGGGGGCATTTCAGCTTTCTTT. As protein: CASSGTGGISAFF.